These 21 T cell receptor beta chains were all obtained from the same sample, sequenced in a study of T cell responses to AZD1222 COVID-19 vaccine. Only in-frame clones appear in the TCRdb table, and some are missing; sequencing was by immunoSEQ multiplex PCR. Of under 200,000 clones listed, just over 90% are singletons. The source was peripheral blood, collected on day 0 of AZD1222 vaccination. These receptors were taken from an adult in good health.

A remark on this clone: At one end the junction does not follow the germline gene, possibly because of a read error. V and J are TRBV7-2 and TRBJ2-1, with unresolved D. Germline CDR1 reads SGHTA; CDR2 reads FQGNSA. The CDR3 covers 15 residues. The CDR3 sequence: CASTLGPQSRNEQFF. CDR3 nucleotides: TGTGCCAGCACCTTAGGGCCACAGTCCAGGAATGAGCAGTTCTTC.

The CDR3 DNA reads as TGTGCCAGCAGCTTAATTAGCGGAGATACGCAGTATTTT. It specifies CASSLISGDTQYF. The chain recombines TRBV7-3 with TRBJ2-3, with a weak D call TRBD2 (6 bases). Trimming took 1 base from V and 5 from J, leaving 7 bases between them. Germline CDR1 is SGHTA and CDR2 is FQGTGA. CDR3 length: 13 residues.

This rearrangement joins TRBV19 to TRBJ1-5, with D unclear. Per germline, CDR1 LNHDA and CDR2 SQIVND (reference sequence). V gave up 5 bases and J gave up 4 bases, with 15 bases separating them. This CDR3 has 15 amino acids. The CDR3 sequence is CASSPQSLVNQPQHF. CDR3 DNA: TGTGCCAGTAGTCCCCAAAGCCTGGTAAATCAGCCCCAGCATTTT.

This clone occurred a few times. The chain is built from TRBV2 and TRBJ2-4, with D maybe TRBD1 (6 bases). Germline assignment: CDR1 SNHLY and CDR2 FYNNEI. The CDR3 length is 15 residues. V lost 5 bases and J 2 bases, leaving 13 bases between the germline ends. The CDR3 is CASSFAQGTKNIQYF. CDR3 nucleotide sequence: TGTGCCAGCAGTTTTGCCCAGGGGACCAAAAACATTCAGTACTTC.

The chain carries TRBV28 and TRBJ1-5; D gene ambiguous. The ends were cut back, 3 bases at V and 7 bases at J, with 13 bases in the middle. Germline V gene lookup returns CDR1 MDHEN and CDR2 SYDVKM. CDR3 length: 14 residues. CDR3 coding DNA: TGTGCCAGCAGTTTTACCGGGAAAGGGCAGCCCCAGCATTTT. Amino acids: CASSFTGKGQPQHF.

The V call is TRBV7-2, the J call TRBJ2-7; 9 bases match TRBD1. CDR1 is SGHTA and CDR2 is FQGNSA in the germline V gene. Trimming cost V 2 bases and J 1 base; bases outside gene matches: 9. The CDR3 spans 17 residues. CDR3 protein: CASSLNGQGRSSYEQYF. The CDR3 nucleotides read TGTGCCAGCAGCTTAAACGGACAGGGGAGATCATCCTACGAGCAGTACTTC.

V and J are TRBV6-2 or TRBV6-3 and TRBJ2-5, with no clear D. V lost 4 bases to trimming and J lost 5 bases, with 20 bases between them. The CDR3 loop spans 16 amino acids. Per the germline V gene, CDR1 is MNHEY and CDR2 is SVGEGT. The CDR3 loop reads CASSSYILRAMETQYF. The CDR3 region has the DNA TGTGCCAGCAGTTCATATATCCTAAGGGCAATGGAGACCCAGTACTTC.

The rearrangement links TRBV18 to TRBJ2-7, with TRBD1 matching 7 bases. With V trimmed by 6 bases and J by 5 bases, 7 bases remained unmatched. This CDR3 contains 13 residues. Germline CDR1 and CDR2: KGHSH and LQKENI. The CDR3 spells CASSPTQGDEQYF. CDR3 DNA: TGTGCCAGCTCCCCAACCCAGGGGGACGAGCAGTACTTC.

The rearrangement uses TRBV3-1 (or the pseudogene TRBV3-2) and TRBJ1-6; no reliable D call. The germline gives CDR1 LGHDT, CDR2 YNNKEL (reference sequence). With 0 bases removed from V and 5 bases from J, the gap between germline ends came to 8 bases. The CDR3 consists of 15 residues. The CDR3 region has the DNA TGTGCCAGCAGCCAAGATCTACCTGATAATTCACCCCTCCACTTT. Amino acid sequence: CASSQDLPDNSPLHF.

J is TRBJ1-1 and V is TRBV19; the D is unclear. Per germline, CDR1 LNHDA and CDR2 SQIVND (reference sequence). The V and J ends lost 5 bases and 11 bases respectively, with 9 bases between them. The CDR3 is made up of 10 amino acids. The CDR3 reads CASSDQRAFF. The CDR3, as DNA: TGTGCCAGTAGTGACCAGCGGGCTTTCTTT.

DNA of the CDR3: TGTGCCAGCAGCGTAGGCAGGGAAATCATAAACTATGGCTACACCTTC. Residues: CASSVGREIINYGYTF. This chain connects TRBV9 to TRBJ1-2, with D tentatively TRBD1 (5 bases). CDR1 SGDLS and CDR2 YYNGEE come from the germline V gene. This CDR3 is 16 amino acids long. Trimming took off 0 bases at V and 2 bases at J, with 14 bases between the two ends.

The chain's CDR3 is CASSSYANYGYTF. DNA of the CDR3: TGTGCCAGCAGCTCCTATGCGAACTATGGCTACACCTTC. The chain is built from TRBV5-4 and TRBJ1-2, with D unresolved. The CDR3 is 13 residues long. V was shortened by 3 bases and J by 2 bases, with 8 bases between the two germline ends. Looked up from germline, CDR1 is SGHNT and CDR2 is YYREEE (reference sequence).

This chain links TRBV18 with TRBJ1-5, with a tentative D call TRBD1 (5 bases). V was cut by 2 bases and J by 1 base, with 9 bases left in between. CDR1 is KGHSH and CDR2 is LQKENI in the germline V gene. This CDR3 is built from 15 residues. CDR3 protein: CASSPRGGSNQPQHF. As DNA, the CDR3 is TGTGCCAGCTCACCAAGGGGCGGGAGCAATCAGCCCCAGCATTTT.

The V call is TRBV12-3 or TRBV12-4, the J call TRBJ2-5, with D possibly being TRBD1 (6 bases). The CDR3 loop spans 11 amino acids. The V end lost 6 bases, the J end lost 13 bases, and 15 bases lay between the germline ends. CDR3 loop: CASSSGTSRYF. Here the CDR3 DNA reads TGTGCCAGCAGCTCGGGGACAAGTCGGTACTTC.

The chain recombines TRBV3-1 (or the pseudogene TRBV3-2) with TRBJ2-3; D remains ambiguous. The CDR3 is 16 residues long. Trimming shortened V by 4 bases and J by 4 bases, and 18 bases separated the two germline ends. Germline CDR1 is LGHDT and CDR2 is YNNKEL (reference sequence). The CDR3 region has the DNA TGTGCCAGCAGCCGCGGAGTCCCCGCGTTTCCAGATACGCAGTATTTT. Its translation is CASSRGVPAFPDTQYF.

The CDR3 reads CASSGPRQKASYEQYF. For the CDR3, the DNA is TGTGCCAGCAGTGGACCTCGACAGAAAGCCTCCTACGAGCAGTACTTC. V usage is TRBV2 and J usage is TRBJ2-7; weak D call: TRBD1 (5 bases). The CDR3 is 16 amino acids. Germline V CDR1 and CDR2: SNHLY, FYNNEI. V lost 4 bases to trimming and J lost 0 bases, with 16 bases between them.

The J gene is TRBJ1-1, the V gene TRBV7-2; D possibly corresponds to TRBD1 (5 bases). V lost 1 base and J lost 8, with 14 bases in between. Germline CDR1 is SGHTA and CDR2 is FQGNSA. This CDR3 has 14 amino acids. The CDR3 reads CASSLVYVGREAFF. In DNA form, the CDR3 reads TGTGCCAGCAGCTTAGTTTATGTGGGACGAGAAGCTTTCTTT.

CDR3 DNA sequence: TGTGCCAGCAGTTTATTTCTGGGAGGAGTCGCTTTTGGATATGGCTACACCTTC. Protein product: CASSLFLGGVAFGYGYTF. V usage is TRBV28 and J usage is TRBJ1-2; D uncertain. Germline CDR1 MDHEN, CDR2 SYDVKM. The CDR3 covers 18 residues. V was clipped by 1 base and J by 5 bases, with 23 bases between them.

The chain uses TRBV5-1 and TRBJ1-6; no firm D call. From germline, CDR1 is SGHRS and CDR2 YFSETQ. V was trimmed by 5 bases and J by 4 bases, leaving 13 bases between them. The CDR3 consists of 15 residues. The CDR3 protein is CASRVNTQYNSPLHF. As DNA, the CDR3 is TGCGCCAGCAGGGTCAATACCCAATATAATTCACCCCTCCACTTT.

This CDR3 reads CASSQGTSGRETQYF. CDR3 DNA sequence: TGTGCCAGCAGCCAAGGGACTAGCGGGAGAGAGACCCAGTACTTC. This chain links TRBV3-1 (or the pseudogene TRBV3-2) with TRBJ2-5; TRBD2 aligns across 13 bases. With V trimmed by 1 base and J by 4 bases, 0 bases remained unmatched. Germline V gene lookup returns CDR1 LGHDT and CDR2 YNNKEL (reference sequence). The CDR3 has 15 residues.

The chain uses TRBV28 and TRBJ1-1, with D possibly being TRBD1 (6 bases). CDR1 is MDHEN, CDR2 SYDVKM, per germline. The CDR3 is 13 amino acids. Trimming pared 5 bases from V and 10 bases from J, leaving 17 bases between. CDR3 region: CASSHYRVQGAFF. CDR3 nucleotides: TGTGCCAGCAGTCACTACAGGGTTCAGGGAGCTTTCTTT.